This T cell receptor beta chain was captured by sequencing in a study of T cells after yellow fever vaccination. Study in general: Fractions of limited cellularity were prepared by means of SMART-Seq v4 Ultra Low Input.

Notes on this clonotype: The antigen is unknown.

Germline lookup yields CDR1 MGHDK and CDR2 SYGVNS. V was clipped by 6 bases and J by 1 base, with 14 bases between them. This CDR3 is built from 15 residues. Study conclusions and caveats: Abundant clonotypes from the bulk population could contaminate FACS-sorted repertoires.

TCRdb called the 5' RACE reads again in MiXCR, with one record for every CDR3 protein. The sample records 300,000 to 400,000 distinct CDR3 sequences, 3% to 4.5% being singletons. This specimen was PBMCs, taken 5 days after the yellow fever booster vaccination. This sequence joins TRBV25-1 and TRBJ2-3; no firm D call. This clonotype was sampled from a man aged 18 to 35 who received the YFV17D yellow fever vaccine. The CDR3 DNA reads as TGTGCCAGCAGCGGAAATAGCCTGGGCACAGATACGCAGTATTTT. It codes for CASSGNSLGTDTQYF.